The clone carrying this TCR beta chain was observed at least ten times. The data belong to a study of identical twins. From germline, CDR1 is SGHTA and CDR2 FQGNSA. The CDR3 has 15 residues. Unmatched junction bases numbered 2, after V lost 1 base and J lost 6 bases. MiXCR, run by TCRdb on the 5' RACE reads, gives a single entry per CDR3 protein. The table records about 240,000 distinct CDR3 sequences, roughly a tenth of them present only once. This sequence was found in a man aged 45-65 years in good health. Sequences were obtained from memory T cells sorted from blood. V gene TRBV7-2 combines with J gene TRBJ2-1; TRBD2 aligns across 11 bases. The CDR3 reads CASSLVTSGGNEQFF. DNA for the CDR3: TGTGCCAGCAGCTTAGTAACTAGCGGGGGCAATGAGCAGTTCTTC.